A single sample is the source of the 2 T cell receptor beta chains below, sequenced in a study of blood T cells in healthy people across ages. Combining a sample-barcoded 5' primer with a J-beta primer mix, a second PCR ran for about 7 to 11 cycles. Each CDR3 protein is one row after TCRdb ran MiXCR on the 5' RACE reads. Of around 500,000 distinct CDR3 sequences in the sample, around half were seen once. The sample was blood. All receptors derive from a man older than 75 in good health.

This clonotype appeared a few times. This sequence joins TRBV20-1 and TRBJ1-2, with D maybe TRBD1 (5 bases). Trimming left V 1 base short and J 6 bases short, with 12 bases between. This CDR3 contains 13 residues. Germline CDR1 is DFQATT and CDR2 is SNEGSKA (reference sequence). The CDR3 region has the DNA TGCAGTGCTAGAGCAGGGAGAGGGAATGGCTACACCTTC. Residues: CSARAGRGNGYTF.

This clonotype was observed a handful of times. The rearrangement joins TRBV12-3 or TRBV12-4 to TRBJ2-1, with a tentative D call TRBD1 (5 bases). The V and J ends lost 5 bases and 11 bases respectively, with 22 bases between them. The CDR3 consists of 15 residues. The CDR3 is CASSAPRGWKGKQFF. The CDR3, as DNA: TGTGCCAGCAGTGCCCCTAGGGGCTGGAAGGGTAAGCAGTTCTTC.